This TCR beta chain was observed in a study of T cell repertoires in cytomegalovirus infection. Study-level background: Evidence of both CMV infection and a matching HLA type came from public TCR beta signatures. General study findings and limits: CMV-specific TCR beta clonotypes restricted by HLA-C were the ones dominating the ex vivo response.

The sample holds a few counts of this clonotype. Antigen unknown. The germline V and J ends were trimmed by 7 bases and 9 bases, with 18 bases remaining between them. There are 14 residues in the CDR3. Per germline, CDR1 MDHEN and CDR2 SYDVKM. TCRdb called the reads again in MiXCR, with one record for every CDR3 protein. The data show under 350,000 distinct CDR3 sequences, with around 9.5% seen just once and around 4% held by the top ten. V usage is TRBV28 and J usage is TRBJ1-4; TRBD1 is a possible D gene (5 bases). Specimen: PBMCs. The receptor comes from a human donor in good health (CMV status not recorded). Some clones in this sample may be carry-over from other donors' samples. The CDR3 DNA follows: TGTGCCAGCACCCCTCCAGGGTCCCTTCAAAAACTGTTTTTT. Residues: CASTPPGSLQKLFF.